This T cell receptor (beta chain) was captured in a study of blood T cell repertoires in COVID-19. Study details: Samples representing acute and convalescent COVID-19 were sourced from the United States, Italy and Spain.

TCRdb's table, derived via immunoSEQ multiplex PCR, lists solely in-frame clones and lacks some. The table has some 160,000 clones, around 87% seen once. Specimen: PBMCs or T cells enriched from blood (not recorded which). This receptor was taken from a woman aged 45-65 years who had recovered from COVID-19.

The CDR3: CASSKGQGTEAFF. CDR3 sequence (DNA): TGTGCCAGCTCAAAAGGTCAGGGCACTGAAGCTTTCTTT. The chain employs TRBV18 and TRBJ1-1, with D tentatively TRBD1 (5 bases). CDR1 is KGHSH and CDR2 is LQKENI in the germline V gene. The germline V and J ends were trimmed by 5 bases and 4 bases, with 11 bases remaining between them. The CDR3 loop spans 13 amino acids.